This TCR beta chain was captured in a study of T cells in Graves' hyperthyroidism and ophthalmopathy. Ophthalmopathy cases scored 3 or more on the Clinical Activity Score and 4 or more on NOSPECS grade, with duration below 3 months. The study left out patients who had uncontrolled infection, other autoimmune disease, pregnancy or lactation. This clonotype was seen a handful of times. Germline CDR1 GTSNPN, CDR2 SVGIG (reference sequence). CDR3 size: 15 residues. V lost 3 bases and J lost 4, with 19 bases in between. The source material, RNA transcripts, was used to amplify TCR beta CDR3 regions. During a first-round RT-PCR of the TCR CDR3, the HTBI primer set was used. TCRdb reprocessed the multiplex PCR reads via MiXCR and lists one record per CDR3 protein. This sample has 350,000 or so distinct CDR3 sequences, with around a sixth found just once.

The chain recombines TRBV30 with TRBJ2-7; TRBD2 is a possible D gene (5 bases). This clonotype originated in a middle-aged woman with Graves' ophthalmopathy. The specimen sequenced was blood. The DNA of the CDR3 is TGTGCCTGGAGCCCCCCGGCAGCGGTTGATTACGAGCAGTACTTC. Translated, it gives CAWSPPAAVDYEQYF.